A selection of T cell receptor beta chains follows, all from one sample in a study of cytomegalovirus exposure and HLA in healthy donors. Sequenced by immunoSEQ multiplex PCR; TCRdb stores in-frame clones only, minus some. Here the sample spans roughly 100,000 clones, more than 65% being singletons. Sequencing was done on a sample of PBMCs. These receptors were taken from a man aged 40-49 years in good health and CMV-seropositive. Each CDR3 is given with its conserved first and last residue. A D gene is named only where the DNA matches it firmly. Size tells how often a clone was seen (once, few, many) or the class of an expanded clone, and some rows leave it out.

j_call	d_call	clone_size	v_call	cdr3_nt	cdr3_aa
TRBJ2-7	.	.	TRBV20-1	TGCAGTGCTAGAGCCGAGGGCCTCCGGTACTTC	CSARAEGLRYF
TRBJ2-1	TRBD2	.	TRBV4-3	TGCGCCAGCAGCCAAACCCGTAGCGGGGAGCCCTACAATGAGCAGTTCTTC	CASSQTRSGEPYNEQFF
TRBJ1-2	.	.	TRBV6-5	TGTGCCAGCGCGGGGGGCGAGTTCGGAGGCTACACCTTC	CASAGGEFGGYTF
TRBJ2-5	TRBD2	.	TRBV4-3	TGCGCCAGCAGCCAAAGGGGTAAGGCTAGGACTAGCGGGGATATTCAGGCGGAGACCCAGTACTTC	CASSQRGKARTSGDIQAETQYF
TRBJ2-1	.	.	TRBV27	TGTGCCAGCAGTGCGTTCGGACTACTTGGGGATGAGCAGTTCTTC	CASSAFGLLGDEQFF
TRBJ1-1	.	.	TRBV5-1	TGTGCCAGCAGCTACAACAGGGCTGAAGCTTTCTTT	CASSYNRAEAFF
TRBJ2-5	TRBD1	once	TRBV10-3	TGTGCCATCAGTGGTGCGCCGGGACAGGGGGGGTCCCAGTACTTC	CAISGAPGQGGSQYF
TRBJ2-7	.	.	TRBV28	TGTGCCAGCAGTTTATCGTCCTCCTACGAGCAGTACTTC	CASSLSSSYEQYF
TRBJ1-2	.	.	TRBV15	TGTGCCACCAGCAGAGATCTCCGAGCAGGGGCCTTCGGCTACACCTTC	CATSRDLRAGAFGYTF
TRBJ2-1	.	.	TRBV5-4	TGTGCCAGCAGCTCCGTTTCCGGGGGACGAGACCACAATGAGCAGTTCTTC	CASSSVSGGRDHNEQFF
TRBJ2-1	TRBD2	.	TRBV7-8	TGTGCCAGCAGCCAATTGGCGGGGGGGGTTAATGAGCAGTTCTTC	CASSQLAGGVNEQFF
TRBJ2-5	.	.	TRBV2	TGTGCCAGCAATGGACAGTTTATGGAGACCCAGTACTTC	CASNGQFMETQYF
TRBJ1-2	.	.	TRBV19	TGTGCCAGTAGTCTCATGGGCCCCCAACAGGGCCCCAGCTATGGCTACACCTTC	CASSLMGPQQGPSYGYTF
TRBJ1-3	TRBD1	.	TRBV2	TGTGCCAGCAGTGGGAGGGGGCCCTCTGGAAACACCATATATTTT	CASSGRGPSGNTIYF
TRBJ2-7	.	.	TRBV7-2	TGTGCCAGCAGCTTAGTTTTAGGGGGAACCTACGAGCAGTACTTC	CASSLVLGGTYEQYF
TRBJ2-2	.	.	TRBV4-2	TGTGCCAGCAGCTCCCGGGTACTGACCGGGGAGCTGTTTTTT	CASSSRVLTGELFF
TRBJ2-2	TRBD1	.	TRBV7-9	TGTGCCAGCAGCTTAACAGGGGGCTTTATCACCGGGGAGCTGTTTTTT	CASSLTGGFITGELFF
TRBJ2-3	.	.	TRBV21-1	TGTGCCAGCAGCTCCCGGGACAGGGCCACCCAGTATTTT	CASSSRDRATQYF
TRBJ1-2	.	.	TRBV27	TGTGCCAGCAGTTTCCCTTCACGGGGGACGTCGGGCTACACCTTC	CASSFPSRGTSGYTF
TRBJ2-3	.	.	TRBV28	TGTGCCAGCAGTCCCCCCGCGAGAGGAACAGATACGCAGTATTTT	CASSPPARGTDTQYF
TRBJ1-5	.	.	TRBV11-2	TGTGCCAGCAGCCCGTCGGGGAATAATCAGCCCCAGCATTTT	CASSPSGNNQPQHF
TRBJ2-7	TRBD1	.	TRBV4-1	TGCGCCAGCAGCCAAGAGGGACAGGGCCTCTACGAGCAGTACTTC	CASSQEGQGLYEQYF
TRBJ2-1	TRBD1	.	TRBV19	TGTGCCAGTAGTACCCCGGGACAGGGCCACAATGAGCAGTTCTTC	CASSTPGQGHNEQFF
TRBJ1-2	TRBD1	.	TRBV30	TGTGCCTGGAGTCGAGGGGGCAAAGACAACTATGGCTACACCTTC	CAWSRGGKDNYGYTF
TRBJ1-5	TRBD1	once	TRBV7-6	TGTGCCAGCAGCGGGACAGGGGGCCTAAATCAGCCCCAGCATTTT	CASSGTGGLNQPQHF
TRBJ1-2	.	.	TRBV10-2	TGCGCCAGCAGTGAGATCTCAGGGAGGGGCTATGGCTACACCTTC	CASSEISGRGYGYTF
TRBJ2-5	.	.	TRBV28	TGTGCCAGCAGTTTACTGGCTGAGGATCAGTACTTC	CASSLLAEDQYF
TRBJ2-1	.	.	TRBV7-3	TGTGCCAGCAGCATTAGCGGATCCTCCTACAATGAGCAGTTCTTC	CASSISGSSYNEQFF
TRBJ1-1	TRBD1	.	TRBV2	TGTGCCAGCAGTCGACAGGGTAACACTGAAGCTTTCTTT	CASSRQGNTEAFF